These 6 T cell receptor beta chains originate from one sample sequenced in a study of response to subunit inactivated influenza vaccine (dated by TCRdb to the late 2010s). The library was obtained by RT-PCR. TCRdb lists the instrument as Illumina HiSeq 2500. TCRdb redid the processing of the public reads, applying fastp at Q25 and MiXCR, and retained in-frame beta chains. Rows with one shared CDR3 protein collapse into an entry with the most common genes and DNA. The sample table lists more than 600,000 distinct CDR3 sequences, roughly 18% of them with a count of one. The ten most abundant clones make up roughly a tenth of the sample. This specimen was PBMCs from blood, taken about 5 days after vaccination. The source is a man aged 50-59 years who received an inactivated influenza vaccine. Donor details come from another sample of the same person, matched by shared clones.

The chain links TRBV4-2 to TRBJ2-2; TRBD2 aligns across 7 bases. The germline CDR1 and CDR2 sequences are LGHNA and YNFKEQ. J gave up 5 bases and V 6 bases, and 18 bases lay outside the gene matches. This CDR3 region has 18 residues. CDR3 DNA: TGTGCCAGCAGTCCATGGCTCAGACTGGCGGGAGTTACCGGGGAGCTGTTTTTT. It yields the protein CASSPWLRLAGVTGELFF.

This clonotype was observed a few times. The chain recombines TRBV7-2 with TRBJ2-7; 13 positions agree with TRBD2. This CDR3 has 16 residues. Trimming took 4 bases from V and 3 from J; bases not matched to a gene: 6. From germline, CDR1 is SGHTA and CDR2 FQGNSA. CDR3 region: CASSSPRTSGSYEQYF. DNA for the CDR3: TGTGCCAGCAGCTCCCCCCGGACTAGCGGGAGCTACGAGCAGTACTTC.

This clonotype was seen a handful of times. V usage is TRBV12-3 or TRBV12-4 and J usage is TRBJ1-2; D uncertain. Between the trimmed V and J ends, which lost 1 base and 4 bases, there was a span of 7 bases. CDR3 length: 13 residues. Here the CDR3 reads CASSLEQAYGYTF. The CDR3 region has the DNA TGTGCCAGCAGTTTAGAACAAGCCTATGGCTACACCTTC.

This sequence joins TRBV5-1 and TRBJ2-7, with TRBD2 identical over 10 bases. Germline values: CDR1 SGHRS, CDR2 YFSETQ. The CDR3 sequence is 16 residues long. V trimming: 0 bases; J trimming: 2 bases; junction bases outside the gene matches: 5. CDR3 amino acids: CASSLEPSGGPYEQYF. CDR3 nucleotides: TGCGCCAGCAGCTTGGAACCTAGCGGGGGACCCTACGAGCAGTACTTC.

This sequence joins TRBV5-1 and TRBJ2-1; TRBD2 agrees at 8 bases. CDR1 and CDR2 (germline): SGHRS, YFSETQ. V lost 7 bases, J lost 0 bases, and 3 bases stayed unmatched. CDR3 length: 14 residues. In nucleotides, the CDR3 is TGCGCCAGCGAAAGCGGGAGCTCCTACAATGAGCAGTTCTTC. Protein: CASESGSSYNEQFF.

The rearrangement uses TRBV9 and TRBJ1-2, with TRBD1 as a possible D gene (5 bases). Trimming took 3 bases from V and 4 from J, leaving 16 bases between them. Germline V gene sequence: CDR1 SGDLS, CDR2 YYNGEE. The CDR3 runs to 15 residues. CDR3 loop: CASSAFMGQSYGYTF. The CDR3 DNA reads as TGTGCCAGCAGCGCGTTCATGGGGCAGAGCTATGGCTACACCTTC.